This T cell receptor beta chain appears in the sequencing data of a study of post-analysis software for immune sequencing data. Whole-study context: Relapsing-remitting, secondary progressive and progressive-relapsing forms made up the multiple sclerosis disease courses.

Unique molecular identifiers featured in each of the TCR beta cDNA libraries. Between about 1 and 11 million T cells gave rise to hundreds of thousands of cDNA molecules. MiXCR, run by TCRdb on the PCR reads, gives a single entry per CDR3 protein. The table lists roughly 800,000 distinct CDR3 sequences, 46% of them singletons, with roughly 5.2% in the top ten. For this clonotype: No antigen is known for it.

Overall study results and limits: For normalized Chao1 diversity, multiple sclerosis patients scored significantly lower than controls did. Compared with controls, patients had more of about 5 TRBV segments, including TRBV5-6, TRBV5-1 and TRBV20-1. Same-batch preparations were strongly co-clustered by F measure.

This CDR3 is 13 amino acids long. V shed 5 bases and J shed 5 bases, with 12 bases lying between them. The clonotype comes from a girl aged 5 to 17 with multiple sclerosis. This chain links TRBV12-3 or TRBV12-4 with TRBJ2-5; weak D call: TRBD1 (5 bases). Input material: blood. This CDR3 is CASSHRLGETQYF. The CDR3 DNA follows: TGTGCCAGCAGTCACAGGTTAGGGGAGACCCAGTACTTC.